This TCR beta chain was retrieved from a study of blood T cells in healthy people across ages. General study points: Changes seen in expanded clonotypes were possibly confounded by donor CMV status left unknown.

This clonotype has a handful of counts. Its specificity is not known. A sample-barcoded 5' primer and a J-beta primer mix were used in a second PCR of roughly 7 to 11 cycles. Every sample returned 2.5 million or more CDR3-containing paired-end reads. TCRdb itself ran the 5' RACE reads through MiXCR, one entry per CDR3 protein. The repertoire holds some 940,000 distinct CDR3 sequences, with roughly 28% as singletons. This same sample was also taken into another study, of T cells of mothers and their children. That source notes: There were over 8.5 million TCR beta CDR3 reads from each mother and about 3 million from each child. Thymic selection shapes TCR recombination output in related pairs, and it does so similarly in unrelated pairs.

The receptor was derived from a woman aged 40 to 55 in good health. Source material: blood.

The CDR3 reads CASSERQKNQPQHF. CDR3 nucleotide sequence: TGTGCCAGCAGCGAACGACAGAAGAATCAGCCCCAGCATTTT. This rearrangement joins TRBV7-8 to TRBJ1-5; TRBD1 is a possible D gene (5 bases). This CDR3 has 14 residues. Germline CDR1 is SGHVS and CDR2 is FQNEAQ. V was shortened by 5 bases and J by 4 bases, with 12 bases between the two germline ends.